Below, one T cell receptor (beta chain) is given with its context. It may be a read error: a sequence one base away is much more abundant. These data come from a study of T-cell reconstitution after alpha-beta-depleted transplantation in children. Unique molecular identifiers featured in how the TCRbeta library was prepared. TCRdb analysed the PCR reads with MiXCR anew, one entry per CDR3 protein. There are approximately 490,000 distinct CDR3 sequences in the sample; around 13% occur only once, and about 6% lies in the top ten. The material sequenced was PBMCs from the stem cell graft donor, taken from the stem cell graft. The sequence came from a human donor who donated a stem cell graft to a child with combined immunodeficiency.

The CDR3 coding sequence is TGCACCAGCAGCCAGGACAGGGGACCAGATACGCAGTATTTT. The encoded protein is CTSSQDRGPDTQYF. This chain connects TRBV5-1 to TRBJ2-3; 9 nucleotides align to TRBD1. Germline V gene lookup returns CDR1 SGHRS and CDR2 YFSETQ. This CDR3 has 14 residues. Full variable domain (missing parts from reference TRBV5-1 and TRBJ2-3): KAGVTQTPRYLIKTRGQQVTLSCSPISGHRSVSWYQQTPGQGLQFLFEYFSETQRNKGNFPGRFSGRQFSNSRSEMNVSTLELGDSALYLCTSSQDRGPDTQYFGPGTRLTVL.